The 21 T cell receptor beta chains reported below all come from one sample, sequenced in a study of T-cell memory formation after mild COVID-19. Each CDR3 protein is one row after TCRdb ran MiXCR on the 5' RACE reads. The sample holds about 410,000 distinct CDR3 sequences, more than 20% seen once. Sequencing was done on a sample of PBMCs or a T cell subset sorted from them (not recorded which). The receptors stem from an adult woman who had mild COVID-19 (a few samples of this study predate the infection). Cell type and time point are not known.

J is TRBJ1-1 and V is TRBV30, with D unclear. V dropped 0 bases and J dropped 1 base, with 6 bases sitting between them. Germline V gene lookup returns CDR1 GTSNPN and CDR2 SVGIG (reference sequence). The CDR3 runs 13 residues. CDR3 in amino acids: CAWSVPPNTEAFF. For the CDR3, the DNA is TGTGCCTGGAGTGTACCTCCGAACACTGAAGCTTTCTTT.

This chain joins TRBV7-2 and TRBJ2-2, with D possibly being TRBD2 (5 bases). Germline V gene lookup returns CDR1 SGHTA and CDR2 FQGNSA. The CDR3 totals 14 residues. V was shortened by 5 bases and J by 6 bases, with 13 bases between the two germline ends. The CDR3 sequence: CASSQPTSAGELFF. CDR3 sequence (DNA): TGTGCCAGCAGCCAACCAACTAGTGCCGGGGAGCTGTTTTTT.

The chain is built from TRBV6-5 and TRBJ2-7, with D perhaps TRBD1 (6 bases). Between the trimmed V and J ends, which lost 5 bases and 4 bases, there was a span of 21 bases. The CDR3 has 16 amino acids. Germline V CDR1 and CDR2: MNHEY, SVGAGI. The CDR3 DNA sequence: TGTGCCAGCAGTCTCGTACAGGGTGGGGGTACTTACGAGCAGTACTTC. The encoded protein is CASSLVQGGGTYEQYF.

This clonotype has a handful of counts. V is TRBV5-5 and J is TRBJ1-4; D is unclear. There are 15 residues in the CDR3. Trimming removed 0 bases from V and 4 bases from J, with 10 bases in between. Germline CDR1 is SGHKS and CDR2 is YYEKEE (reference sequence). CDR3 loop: CASSLGGVLNEKLFF. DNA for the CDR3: TGTGCCAGCAGCTTGGGGGGAGTCCTTAATGAAAAACTGTTTTTT.

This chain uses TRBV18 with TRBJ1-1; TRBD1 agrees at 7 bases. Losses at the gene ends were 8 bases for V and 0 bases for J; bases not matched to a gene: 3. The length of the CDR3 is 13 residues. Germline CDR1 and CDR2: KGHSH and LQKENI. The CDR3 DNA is TGTGCCAGCATAGACAGGGTGAACACTGAAGCTTTCTTT. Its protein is CASIDRVNTEAFF.

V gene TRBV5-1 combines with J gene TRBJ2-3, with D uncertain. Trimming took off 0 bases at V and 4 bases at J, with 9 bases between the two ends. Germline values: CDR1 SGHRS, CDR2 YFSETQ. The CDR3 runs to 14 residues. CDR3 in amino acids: CASSLELQADTQYF. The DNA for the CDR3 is TGCGCCAGCAGCTTGGAGCTTCAGGCAGATACGCAGTATTTT. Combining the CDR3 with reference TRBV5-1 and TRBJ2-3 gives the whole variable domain KAGVTQTPRYLIKTRGQQVTLSCSPISGHRSVSWYQQTPGQGLQFLFEYFSETQRNKGNFPGRFSGRQFSNSRSEMNVSTLELGDSALYLCASSLELQADTQYFGPGTRLTVL.

The CDR3 here is CASSPRDSFNEQFF. The CDR3 nucleotides read TGTGCCAGCAGCCCCCGGGACAGCTTCAATGAGCAGTTCTTC. The rearrangement joins TRBV7-6 to TRBJ2-1, with 7 bases aligning to TRBD1. The CDR3 extends over 14 amino acids. In germline, CDR1 is SGHVS, CDR2 FNYEAQ. V lost 5 bases to trimming and J lost 6 bases; unmatched junction nucleotides: 7.

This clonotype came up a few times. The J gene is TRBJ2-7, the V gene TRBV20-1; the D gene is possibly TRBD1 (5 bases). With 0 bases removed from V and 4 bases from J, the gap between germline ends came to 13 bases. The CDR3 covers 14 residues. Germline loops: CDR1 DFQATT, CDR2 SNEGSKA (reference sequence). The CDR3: CSARDRKGRYEQYF. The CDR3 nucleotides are TGCAGTGCTAGAGATCGCAAGGGGCGGTACGAGCAGTACTTC.

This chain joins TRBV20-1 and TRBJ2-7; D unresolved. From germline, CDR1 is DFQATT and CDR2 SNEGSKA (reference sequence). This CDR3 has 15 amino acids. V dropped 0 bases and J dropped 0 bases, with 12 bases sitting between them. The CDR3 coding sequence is TGCAGTGCTAGAGATGGTCCAGCCGGCTCCTACGAGCAGTACTTC. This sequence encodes CSARDGPAGSYEQYF.

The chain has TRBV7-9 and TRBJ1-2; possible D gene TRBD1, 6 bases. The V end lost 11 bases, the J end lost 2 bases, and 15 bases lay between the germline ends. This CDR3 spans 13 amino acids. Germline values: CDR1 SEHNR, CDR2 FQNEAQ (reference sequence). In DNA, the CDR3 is TGTGCCGGCGCAGGGCAGGGGAACTATGGCTACACCTTC. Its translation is CAGAGQGNYGYTF.

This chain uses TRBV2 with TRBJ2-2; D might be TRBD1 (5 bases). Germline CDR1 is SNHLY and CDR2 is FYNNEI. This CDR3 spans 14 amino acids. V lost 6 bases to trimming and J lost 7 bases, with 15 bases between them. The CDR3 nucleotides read TGTGCCAGCAGCGTTACAGGTTCTTACGGGGAGCTGTTTTTT. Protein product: CASSVTGSYGELFF.

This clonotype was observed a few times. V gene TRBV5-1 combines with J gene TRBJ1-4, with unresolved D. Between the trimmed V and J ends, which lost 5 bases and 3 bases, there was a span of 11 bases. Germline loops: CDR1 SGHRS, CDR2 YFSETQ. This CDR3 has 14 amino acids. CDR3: CASSMSGSNEKLFF. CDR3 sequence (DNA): TGCGCCAGCAGTATGTCGGGGTCTAATGAAAAACTGTTTTTT.

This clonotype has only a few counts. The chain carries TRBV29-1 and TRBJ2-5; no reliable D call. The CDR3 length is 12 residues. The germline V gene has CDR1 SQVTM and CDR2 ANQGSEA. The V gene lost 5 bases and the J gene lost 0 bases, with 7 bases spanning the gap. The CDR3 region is CSVRQNQETQYF. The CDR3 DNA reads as TGCAGCGTTCGCCAGAACCAAGAGACCCAGTACTTC.

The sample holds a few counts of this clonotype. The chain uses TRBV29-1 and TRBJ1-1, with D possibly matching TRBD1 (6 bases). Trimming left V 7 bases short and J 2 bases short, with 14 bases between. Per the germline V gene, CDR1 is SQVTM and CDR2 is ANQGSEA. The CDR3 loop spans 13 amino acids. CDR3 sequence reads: CSGARGLNTEAFF. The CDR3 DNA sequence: TGCAGCGGGGCCAGGGGCCTCAACACTGAAGCTTTCTTT.

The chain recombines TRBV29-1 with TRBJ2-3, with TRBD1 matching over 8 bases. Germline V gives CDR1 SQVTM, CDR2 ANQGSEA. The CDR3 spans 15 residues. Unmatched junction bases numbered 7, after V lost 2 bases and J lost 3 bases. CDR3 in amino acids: CSVEKTGGGTDTQYF. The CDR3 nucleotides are TGCAGCGTTGAAAAAACAGGGGGTGGTACAGATACGCAGTATTTT.

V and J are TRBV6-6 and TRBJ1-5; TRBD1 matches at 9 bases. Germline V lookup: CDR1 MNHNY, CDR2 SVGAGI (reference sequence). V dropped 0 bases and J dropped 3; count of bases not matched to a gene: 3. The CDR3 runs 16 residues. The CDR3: CASSYSTGGINQPQHF. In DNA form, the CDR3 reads TGTGCCAGCAGTTACTCGACAGGGGGAATCAATCAGCCCCAGCATTTT.

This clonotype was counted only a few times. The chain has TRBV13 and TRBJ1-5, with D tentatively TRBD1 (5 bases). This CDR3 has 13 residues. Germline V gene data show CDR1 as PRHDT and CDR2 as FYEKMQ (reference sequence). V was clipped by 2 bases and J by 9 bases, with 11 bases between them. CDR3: CASSLRRGRPQHF. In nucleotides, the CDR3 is TGTGCCAGCAGCTTACGGCGGGGACGGCCCCAGCATTTT. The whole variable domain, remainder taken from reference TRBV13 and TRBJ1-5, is AAGVIQSPRHLIKEKRETATLKCYPIPRHDTVYWYQQGPGQDPQFLISFYEKMQSDKGSIPDRFSAQQFSDYHSELNMSSLELGDSALYFCASSLRRGRPQHFGDGTRLSIL.

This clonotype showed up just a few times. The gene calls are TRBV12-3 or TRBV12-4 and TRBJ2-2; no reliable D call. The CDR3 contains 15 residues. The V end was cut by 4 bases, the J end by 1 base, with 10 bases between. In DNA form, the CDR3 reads TGTGCCAGCAGTTCGAGGACGAGGAACACCGGGGAGCTGTTTTTT. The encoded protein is CASSSRTRNTGELFF.

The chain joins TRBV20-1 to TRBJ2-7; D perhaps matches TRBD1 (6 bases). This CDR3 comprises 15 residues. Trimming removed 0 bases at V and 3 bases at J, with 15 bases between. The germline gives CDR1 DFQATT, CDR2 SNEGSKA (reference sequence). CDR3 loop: CSARDSQGTLYEQYF. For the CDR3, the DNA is TGCAGTGCTAGAGATTCTCAGGGGACACTCTACGAGCAGTACTTC.

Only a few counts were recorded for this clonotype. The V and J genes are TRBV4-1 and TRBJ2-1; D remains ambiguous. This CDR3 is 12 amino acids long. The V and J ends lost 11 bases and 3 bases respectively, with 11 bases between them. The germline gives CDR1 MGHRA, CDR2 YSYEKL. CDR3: CAEARDYNEQFF. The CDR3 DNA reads TGCGCCGAGGCTAGGGACTACAATGAGCAGTTCTTC.

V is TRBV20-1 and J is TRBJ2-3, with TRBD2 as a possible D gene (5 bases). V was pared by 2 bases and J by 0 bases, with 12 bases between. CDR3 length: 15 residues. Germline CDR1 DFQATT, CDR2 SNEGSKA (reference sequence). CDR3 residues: CSARQDSLSTDTQYF. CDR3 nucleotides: TGCAGTGCTAGACAGGACTCCTTGAGCACAGATACGCAGTATTTT.